The 20 T cell receptor beta chains listed next were all sequenced from one sample in a study of regulatory T cells in long-lasting Graves disease. Time point denoted: persistent/refractory GD, antithyroid drugs over 5 years with positive TRAb. From PBMCs, RNA was extracted and then used to make the TCR library. Through Arm-PCR of CDR3 regions and iRepertoire HTBI primers, TCR beta libraries were built. Each CDR3 protein is one row after TCRdb ran MiXCR on the multiplex PCR reads. The table lists 360,000 or so distinct CDR3 sequences, approximately 25% of them singletons. The sequencing used peripheral blood mononuclear cells (PBMCs), collected when the disease was refractory, from a patient treated with antithyroid drugs. All receptors derive from a woman aged 40 to 50 with Graves disease.

This clonotype turned up a few times. The rearrangement joins TRBV28 to TRBJ1-1; D not resolved. Trimming shortened V by 5 bases and J by 3 bases, and 19 bases separated the two germline ends. Per the germline V gene, CDR1 is MDHEN and CDR2 is SYDVKM. The CDR3 runs 16 residues. CDR3 bases: TGTGCCAGCAGTCCAATTAGTGCTTCCTACGACACTGAAGCTTTCTTT. This codes for CASSPISASYDTEAFF.

This chain joins TRBV4-1 and TRBJ2-4, with no clear D. Looked up from germline, CDR1 is MGHRA and CDR2 is YSYEKL. The V end was cut by 1 base, the J end by 1 base, with 20 bases between. The length of the CDR3 is 19 residues. The CDR3 sequence is CASSQVQPLGLWAKNIQYF. The CDR3 coding sequence is TGCGCCAGCAGCCAAGTACAACCCCTTGGCCTATGGGCCAAAAACATTCAGTACTTC.

This clonotype was found a few times. The V call is TRBV7-2, the J call TRBJ1-5; perhaps TRBD1 as D (5 bases). Germline V gene lookup returns CDR1 SGHTA and CDR2 FQGNSA. There are 17 residues in the CDR3. Trimming left V 1 base short and J 5 bases short, with 18 bases between. CDR3 sequence reads: CASSLEVIEGWYQPQHF. Written as DNA, the CDR3 is TGTGCCAGCAGCTTAGAGGTTATCGAGGGGTGGTATCAGCCCCAGCATTTT.

This clonotype was counted at least ten times. CDR3 sequence: CASTGLKAYNEQFF. In nucleotides, the CDR3 is TGTGCCAGCACTGGACTAAAAGCCTACAATGAGCAGTTCTTC. The chain is built from TRBV2 and TRBJ2-1, with D possibly TRBD2 on 6 matching bases. This CDR3 is 14 amino acids long. Trimming cost V 7 bases and J 2 bases, with 12 bases left between them. Germline CDR1 reads SNHLY; CDR2 reads FYNNEI.

Many counts were recorded for this clonotype. V gene TRBV5-1 combines with J gene TRBJ1-1; 9 nucleotides align to TRBD1. Trimming took 3 bases from V and 5 from J; bases not matched to a gene: 8. This CDR3 contains 15 residues. CDR1 is SGHRS, CDR2 YFSETQ, per germline. For the CDR3, the DNA is TGCGCCAGCAGCTGGAAGACAGGGGGGGGGACTGAAGCTTTCTTT. It translates to CASSWKTGGGTEAFF.

Note on this clonotype: Just one base apart from a much larger clone, this may be a read error. The chain joins TRBV2 to TRBJ1-4, with D perhaps TRBD1 (5 bases). V shed 7 bases and J shed 6 bases, with 27 bases lying between them. The CDR3 covers 18 residues. Germline loops: CDR1 SNHLY, CDR2 FYNNEI. In nucleotides, the CDR3 is TGTGCCAGCATCCTAAACGGGACCCGTAGCGATGGGCATGAAAAACTGTTTTTT. This translates into CASILNGTRSDGHEKLFF.

V and J are TRBV30 and TRBJ2-7, with unresolved D. Germline V lookup: CDR1 GTSNPN, CDR2 SVGIG (reference sequence). V lost 2 bases and J lost 4, with 6 bases in between. The CDR3 has 11 residues. The chain's CDR3 is CAWSLSYEQYF. The DNA for the CDR3 is TGTGCCTGGAGTCTAAGTTACGAGCAGTACTTC.

This clonotype turned up a few times. This chain uses TRBV12-3 or TRBV12-4 with TRBJ1-2; perhaps TRBD1 as D (6 bases). The CDR3 contains 12 residues. Deletions cut 1 base from V and 8 bases from J, with 8 bases between. The CDR3 is CASSLGDTGYTF. CDR3 nucleotides: TGTGCCAGCAGTTTAGGGGACACCGGCTACACCTTC.

The count of this clonotype is one. The chain is built from TRBV6-1 and TRBJ2-2; D is perhaps TRBD1 or TRBD2 (5 bases each). V was cut by 6 bases and J by 7 bases, with 18 bases left in between. This CDR3 has 15 residues. Germline-derived CDR1 and CDR2 are MNHNS and SASEGT. The CDR3 reads CASRPPPGTGGELFF. As DNA, the CDR3 is TGTGCCAGCAGGCCACCGCCGGGGACGGGCGGGGAGCTGTTTTTT.

This clonotype was recorded at least ten times. The genes are TRBV28 and TRBJ2-5, with 7 positions matching TRBD1. Per germline, CDR1 MDHEN and CDR2 SYDVKM. The CDR3 runs 14 residues. With 4 bases clipped from V and 2 bases from J, the junction kept 4 bases outside the gene matches. CDR3 sequence: CASSSGTVQETQYF. DNA for the CDR3: TGTGCCAGCAGTTCCGGGACAGTTCAAGAGACCCAGTACTTC.

This chain connects TRBV5-5 to TRBJ2-2; D ambiguous. The CDR3 is made up of 13 amino acids. Trimming shortened V by 1 base and J by 6 bases, and 7 bases separated the two germline ends. CDR1 and CDR2 (germline): SGHKS, YYEKEE (reference sequence). CDR3 in amino acids: CASSLFVAGELFF. CDR3 nucleotide sequence: TGTGCCAGCAGCTTGTTTGTAGCCGGGGAGCTGTTTTTT. The complete variable domain, with remaining parts taken from reference TRBV5-5 and TRBJ2-2, reads DAGVTQSPTHLIKTRGQQVTLRCSPISGHKSVSWYQQVLGQGPQFIFQYYEKEERGRGNFPDRFSARQFPNYSSELNVNALLLGDSALYLCASSLFVAGELFFGEGSRLTVL.

Of note for this clonotype: It may be a read error: a sequence one base away is much more abundant. The chain employs TRBV20-1 and TRBJ2-7, with a possible D match to TRBD2 (6 bases). Germline CDR1 reads DFQATT; CDR2 reads SNEGSKA (reference sequence). Trimming took 6 bases from V and 5 from J, leaving 17 bases between them. This CDR3 is built from 13 residues. CDR3 in DNA: TGCAGTGCGGGGGGACCGGCCTTTGACGAGCAGTACTTC. It specifies CSAGGPAFDEQYF.

This clonotype was recorded at least ten times. The chain recombines TRBV20-1 with TRBJ2-7; possible D gene TRBD1, 6 bases. V was cut by 4 bases and J by 3 bases, with 7 bases left in between. CDR1 DFQATT and CDR2 SNEGSKA come from the germline V gene (reference sequence). The CDR3 loop spans 11 amino acids. The CDR3 bases are TGCAGTGCTAACAGGGACTACGAGCAGTACTTC. This sequence encodes CSANRDYEQYF.

The table lists this clonotype with many counts. The chain couples TRBV7-3 to TRBJ2-7, with D possibly being TRBD2 (5 bases). The CDR3 runs to 13 residues. Trimming removed 4 bases at V and 2 bases at J, with 9 bases between. The germline V gene has CDR1 SGHTA and CDR2 FQGTGA. The DNA for the CDR3 is TGTGCCAGCAGCTCGGGATCCGCCTACGAGCAGTACTTC. Protein: CASSSGSAYEQYF.

This clonotype was counted many times. The chain couples TRBV7-8 to TRBJ2-7; D tentatively fits TRBD1 or TRBD2 (5 bases each). The germline V gene has CDR1 SGHVS and CDR2 FQNEAQ. Trimming took 5 bases from V and 2 from J, leaving 19 bases between them. This CDR3 contains 16 residues. The CDR3 protein is CASSPISIRGAYEQYF. The CDR3, as DNA: TGTGCCAGCAGCCCTATAAGTATTAGGGGAGCCTACGAGCAGTACTTC.

This chain joins TRBV20-1 and TRBJ2-7; perhaps TRBD2 as D (6 bases). Trimming cost V 6 bases and J 3 bases, with 24 bases left between them. This CDR3 is built from 16 residues. Germline assignment: CDR1 DFQATT and CDR2 SNEGSKA (reference sequence). The DNA for the CDR3 is TGCAGTGCCCCGGAAGCTCTATGGGCGGGAAACTACGAGCAGTACTTC. The encoded protein is CSAPEALWAGNYEQYF.

This clonotype was detected a few times. The chain uses TRBV11-2 and TRBJ2-7; D not certain. CDR3 length equals 17 residues. Germline CDR1 reads SGHAT; CDR2 reads FQNNGV. V was pared by 5 bases and J by 3 bases, with 23 bases between. For the CDR3, the DNA is TGTGCCAGCAGCCTGTCCCCCTTTCGTGCTGCAATCTACGAGCAGTACTTC. Translating it yields CASSLSPFRAAIYEQYF.

The rearrangement joins TRBV29-1 to TRBJ2-3; D remains unclear. With 8 bases removed from V and 4 bases from J, the gap between germline ends came to 13 bases. The CDR3 sequence is 12 residues long. In germline, CDR1 is SQVTM, CDR2 ANQGSEA. This chain's CDR3 is CSSSREADTQYF. The CDR3 DNA is TGCAGCAGCTCCAGAGAAGCAGATACGCAGTATTTT.

This rearrangement joins TRBV2 to TRBJ2-5, with 10 bases aligning to TRBD2. Germline V gene sequence: CDR1 SNHLY, CDR2 FYNNEI. This CDR3 contains 15 residues. Unmatched junction bases numbered 3, after V lost 4 bases and J lost 1 base. DNA for the CDR3: TGTGCCAGCAGTGGAGGACTAGCGGCCCAAGAGACCCAGTACTTC. Encoded protein: CASSGGLAAQETQYF.

On this clonotype itself: This clone may be a read error of a much larger clone one base away. This chain joins TRBV20-1 and TRBJ1-1, with D unclear. Germline CDR1 and CDR2: DFQATT and SNEGSKA (reference sequence). The V gene lost 4 bases and the J gene lost 1 base, with 4 bases spanning the gap. This CDR3 contains 11 residues. The CDR3 sequence: CSATGNTEAFF. CDR3 bases: TGCAGTGCTACAGGGAACACTGAAGCTTTCTTT.